The clone carrying this T cell receptor (beta chain) was found many times. Its antigen remains unidentified. The sample comes from a study of identical twins. Study-wide points: Researchers reported excess low generation probability among twin-shared out-of-frame alpha sequences. Twins' excess sharing was less marked for out-of-frame beta sequences. The same donors were not followed; conclusions instead depended on cross-sectional statistical analysis.

CDR3 length: 12 residues. Looked up from germline, CDR1 is LGHDT and CDR2 is YNNKEL (reference sequence). V gave up 6 bases and J gave up 3 bases; unmatched junction bases: 0. TCRdb reanalysed the 5' RACE reads using MiXCR and keeps one entry per CDR3 protein. The table shows under 250,000 distinct CDR3 sequences, with 9.5% to 15% occurring only once. The same data also contributed to another study, on yellow fever vaccine responses in identical twins.

The TCR sequence derives from a woman between 18 and 29 years old in good health. The V and J genes are TRBV3-1 and TRBJ1-1, with 8 bases that match TRBD1. Sequenced material: memory (CD45RO+) T cells sorted from blood. The CDR3 reads CASRTGDTEAFF. The CDR3 DNA follows: TGTGCCAGCAGGACAGGGGACACTGAAGCTTTCTTT. Together with reference TRBV3-1 and TRBJ1-1, the CDR3 gives the full variable domain: DTAVSQTPKYLVTQMGNDKSIKCEQNLGHDTMYWYKQDSKKFLKIMFSYNNKELIINETVPNRFSPKSPDKAHLNLHINSLELGDSAVYFCASRTGDTEAFFGQGTRLTVV.